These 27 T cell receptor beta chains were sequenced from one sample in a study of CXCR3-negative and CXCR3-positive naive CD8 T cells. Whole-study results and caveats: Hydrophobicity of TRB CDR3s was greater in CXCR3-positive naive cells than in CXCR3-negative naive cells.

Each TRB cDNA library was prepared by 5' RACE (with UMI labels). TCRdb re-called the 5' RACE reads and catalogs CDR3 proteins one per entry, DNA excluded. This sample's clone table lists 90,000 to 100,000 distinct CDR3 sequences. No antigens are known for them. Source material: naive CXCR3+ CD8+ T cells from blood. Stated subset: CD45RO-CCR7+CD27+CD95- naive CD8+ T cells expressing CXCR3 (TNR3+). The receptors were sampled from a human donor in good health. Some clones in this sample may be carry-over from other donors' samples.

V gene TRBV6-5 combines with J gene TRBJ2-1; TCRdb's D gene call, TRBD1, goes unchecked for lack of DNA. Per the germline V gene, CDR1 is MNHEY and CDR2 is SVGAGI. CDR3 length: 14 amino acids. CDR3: CASMGRGYYNEQFF.

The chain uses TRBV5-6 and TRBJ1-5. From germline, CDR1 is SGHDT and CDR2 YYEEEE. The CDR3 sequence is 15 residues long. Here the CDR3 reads CASSFWRANQEPQHF. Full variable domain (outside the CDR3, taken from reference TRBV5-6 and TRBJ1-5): DAGVTQSPTHLIKTRGQQVTLRCSPKSGHDTVSWYQQALGQGPQFIFQYYEEEERQRGNFPDRFSGHQFPNYSSELNVNALLLGDSALYLCASSFWRANQEPQHFGDGTRLSIL.

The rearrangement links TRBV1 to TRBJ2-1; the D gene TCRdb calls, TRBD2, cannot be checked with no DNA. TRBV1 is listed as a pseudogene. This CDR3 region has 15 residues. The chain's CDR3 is CTSSQVAGEDNEQFF.

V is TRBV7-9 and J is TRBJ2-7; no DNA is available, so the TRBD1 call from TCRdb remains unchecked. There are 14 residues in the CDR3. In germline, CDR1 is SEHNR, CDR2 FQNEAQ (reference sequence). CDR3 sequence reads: CASSQVGQGYEQYF.

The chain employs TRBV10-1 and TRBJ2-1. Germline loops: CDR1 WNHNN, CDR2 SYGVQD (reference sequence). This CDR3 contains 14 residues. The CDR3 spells CASSDSIIINEQFF.

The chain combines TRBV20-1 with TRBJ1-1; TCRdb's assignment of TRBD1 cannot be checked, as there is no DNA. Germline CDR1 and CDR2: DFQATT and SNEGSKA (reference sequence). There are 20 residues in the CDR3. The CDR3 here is CSARDRPGQRLYRINTEAFF.

CDR3 amino acids: CASSEAGTGFTGELFF. This sequence joins TRBV2 and TRBJ2-2; TCRdb's assignment of TRBD1 cannot be checked, as there is no DNA. The CDR3 length is 16 residues. Per the germline V gene, CDR1 is SNHLY and CDR2 is FYNNEI.

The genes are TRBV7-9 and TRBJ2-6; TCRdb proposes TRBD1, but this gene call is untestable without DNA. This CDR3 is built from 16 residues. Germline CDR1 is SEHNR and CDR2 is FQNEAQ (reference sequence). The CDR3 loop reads CASSGQGTSGANVLTF.

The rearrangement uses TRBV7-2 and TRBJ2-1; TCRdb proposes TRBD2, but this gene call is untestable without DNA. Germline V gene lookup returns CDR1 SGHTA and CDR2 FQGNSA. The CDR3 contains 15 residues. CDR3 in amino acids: CASSLREDFSYEQFF.

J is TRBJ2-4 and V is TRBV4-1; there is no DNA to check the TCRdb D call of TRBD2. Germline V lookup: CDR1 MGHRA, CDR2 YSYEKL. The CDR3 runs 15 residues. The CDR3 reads CASSQGASGKNIQYF.

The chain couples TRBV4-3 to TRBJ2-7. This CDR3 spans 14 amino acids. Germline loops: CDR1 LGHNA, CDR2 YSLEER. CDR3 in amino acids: CASSQDFGSYEQYF.

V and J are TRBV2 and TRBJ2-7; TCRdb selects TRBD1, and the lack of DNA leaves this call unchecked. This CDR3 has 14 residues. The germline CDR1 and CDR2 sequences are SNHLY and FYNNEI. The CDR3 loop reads CASRSGTDSYEQHF.

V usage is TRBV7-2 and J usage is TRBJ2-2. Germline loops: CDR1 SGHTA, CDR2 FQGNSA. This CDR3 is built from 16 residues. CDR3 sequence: CASSSPGLADTGELFF.

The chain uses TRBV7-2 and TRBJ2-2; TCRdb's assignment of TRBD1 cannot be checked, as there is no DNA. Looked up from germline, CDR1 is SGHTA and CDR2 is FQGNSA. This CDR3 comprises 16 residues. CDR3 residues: CASSSQGARGTGELFF.

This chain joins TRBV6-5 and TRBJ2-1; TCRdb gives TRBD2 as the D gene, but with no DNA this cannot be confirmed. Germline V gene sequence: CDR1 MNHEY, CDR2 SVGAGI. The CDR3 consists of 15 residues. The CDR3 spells CASSYLKRGFNEQFF.

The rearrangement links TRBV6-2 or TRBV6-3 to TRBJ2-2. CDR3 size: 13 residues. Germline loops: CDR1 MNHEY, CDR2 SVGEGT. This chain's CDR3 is CASSVQDTGELFF.

This CDR3 reads CSGGLSTDTQYF. V usage is TRBV29-1 and J usage is TRBJ2-3; TCRdb indicates TRBD2, and absent DNA this call remains unverified. This CDR3 is built from 12 residues. Germline V lookup: CDR1 SQVTM, CDR2 ANQGSEA.

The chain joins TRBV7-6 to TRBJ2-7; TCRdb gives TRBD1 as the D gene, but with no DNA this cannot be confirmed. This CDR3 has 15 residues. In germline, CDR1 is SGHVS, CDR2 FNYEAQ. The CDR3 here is CASSSPGHGNYEQYF.

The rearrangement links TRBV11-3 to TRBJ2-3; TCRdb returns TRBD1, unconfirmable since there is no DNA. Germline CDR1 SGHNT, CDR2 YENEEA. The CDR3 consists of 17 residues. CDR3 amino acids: CASSQAGRGASTDTQYF.

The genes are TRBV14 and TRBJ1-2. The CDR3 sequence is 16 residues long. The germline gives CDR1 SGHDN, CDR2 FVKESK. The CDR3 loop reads CASSPPVGREDYGYTF.

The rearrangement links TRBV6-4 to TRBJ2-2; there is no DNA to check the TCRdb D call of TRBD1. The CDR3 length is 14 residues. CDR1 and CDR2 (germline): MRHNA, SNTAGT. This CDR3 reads CASRPGAATGELFF.

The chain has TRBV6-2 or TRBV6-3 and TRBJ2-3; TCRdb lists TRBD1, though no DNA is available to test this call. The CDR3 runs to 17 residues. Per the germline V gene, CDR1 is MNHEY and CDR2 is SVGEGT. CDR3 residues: CASTSVRDREDSDTQYF.

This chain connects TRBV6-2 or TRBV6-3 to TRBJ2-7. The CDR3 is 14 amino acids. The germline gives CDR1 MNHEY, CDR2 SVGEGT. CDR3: CASSYGRSSYEQYF.

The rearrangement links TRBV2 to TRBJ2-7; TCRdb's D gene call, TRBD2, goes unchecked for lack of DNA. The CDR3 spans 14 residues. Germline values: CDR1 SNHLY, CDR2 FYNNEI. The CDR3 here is CASNAGTSIDEQYF. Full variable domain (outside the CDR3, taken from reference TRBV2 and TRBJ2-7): EPEVTQTPSHQVTQMGQEVILRCVPISNHLYFYWYRQILGQKVEFLVSFYNNEISEKSEIFDDQFSVERPDGSNFTLKIRSTKLEDSAMYFCASNAGTSIDEQYFGPGTRLTVT.

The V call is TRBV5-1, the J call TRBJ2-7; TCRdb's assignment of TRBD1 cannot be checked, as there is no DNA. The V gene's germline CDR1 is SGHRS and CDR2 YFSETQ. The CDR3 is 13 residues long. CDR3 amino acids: CASGDRGLYEQYF.

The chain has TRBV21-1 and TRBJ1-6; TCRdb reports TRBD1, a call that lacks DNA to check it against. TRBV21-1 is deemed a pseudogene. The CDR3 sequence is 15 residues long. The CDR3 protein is CASRLNRGGNSPLHF.

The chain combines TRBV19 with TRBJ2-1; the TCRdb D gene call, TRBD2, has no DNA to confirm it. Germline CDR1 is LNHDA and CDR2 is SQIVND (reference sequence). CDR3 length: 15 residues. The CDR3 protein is CASSISGTSTNEQFF.